This TCR beta chain was identified in a study of T cell repertoires in cytomegalovirus infection. In the study overall: Both a matching HLA type and CMV infection were indicated by public TCR beta signatures. Findings of the study overall: The study identified carriers of CMV plus the relevant HLA from cumulative public TCR beta family frequency. Clonotype analysis showed dominance of the ex vivo response by HLA-C-restricted CMV-specific TCR beta clonotypes.

Germline CDR1 is SGHTA and CDR2 is FQGTGA. Trimming removed 5 bases from V and 2 bases from J, with 16 bases in between. The CDR3 loop spans 16 amino acids. A word on this clonotype: The antigen is not known.

TCRdb passed the reads through MiXCR, listing each CDR3 protein once. The profile covers under 600,000 distinct CDR3 sequences, with approximately 15% appearing a single time and 20% to 30% taken by the ten largest. The sample was CD8+ T cells from PBMCs. The receptor comes from a human donor in good health (CMV status not recorded). Some clones in this sample may be carry-over from other donors' samples. The chain employs TRBV7-3 and TRBJ2-1; possibly TRBD1 for D (7 bases). The DNA of the CDR3 is TGTGCCAGCAGCCACCGGGGGACAGCAACCTACAATGAGCAGTTCTTC. Encoded protein: CASSHRGTATYNEQFF.